This TCR beta chain originates from a study of blood T cell repertoires in COVID-19. Study-level information: Whether acute or convalescent, the COVID-19 samples came from the United States, Italy and Spain. Sample material is recorded as cDNA or gDNA derived from T cells, B-cell-depleted T cells, or PBMCs.

The CDR3 totals 16 residues. The V gene lost 0 bases and the J gene lost 2 bases, with 12 bases spanning the gap. CDR1 is SGHTS and CDR2 is YDEGEE in the germline V gene. As handled by the study authors: Amplification of reference gene primers was used by the study to estimate nucleated cell counts. Repertoires were generated with immunoSEQ multiplex PCR, while TCRdb's copy carries only in-frame clones and drops some. For V, J and clone size, that table is used; D and trimming come from the DNA. The data show about 360,000 clones, 70% to 90% seen once. This receptor was identified in a woman aged 60-75 years with COVID-19, enrolled during active disease. Sequencing used peripheral blood. V is TRBV5-8 and J is TRBJ1-5; no firm D call. The CDR3 DNA reads as TGTGCCAGCAGCTTGGTAACAGTTTGGCGCAATCAGCCCCAGCATTTT. Translated: CASSLVTVWRNQPQHF.